Listed below are T cell receptor beta chains from one sample, sequenced in a study of CD8 T cells in ankylosing spondylitis. One entry per CDR3 protein results from TCRdb running MiXCR on the 5' RACE reads. Here the sample spans about 42,000 distinct CDR3 sequences, roughly 2.5% being singletons. Sequencing input: blood, either unsorted or a sorted T cell fraction (not recorded which). The receptors were sampled from a male donor with ankylosing spondylitis or in good health (not recorded which). Both conserved end residues are part of each CDR3. D genes are given only for firm matches. Clone size is shown for a subset of rows, as once, few, many or a class of expanded clone.

v_gene: TRBV9; d_gene: NA; abundance: many; j_gene: TRBJ1-5; CDR3aa: CASSVGNSNQPQHF; CDR3nt: TGTGCCAGCAGCGTAGGAAATAGCAATCAGCCCCAGCATTTT
v_gene: TRBV6-1; d_gene: NA; abundance: many; j_gene: TRBJ1-4; CDR3aa: CASTQNGDRNRNEKLFF; CDR3nt: TGTGCCAGCACCCAGAATGGAGACAGAAATCGAAATGAAAAACTGTTTTTT
v_gene: TRBV9; d_gene: NA; abundance: many; j_gene: TRBJ2-2; CDR3aa: CASGGGHAVGTGELFF; CDR3nt: TGTGCCAGCGGAGGGGGCCACGCGGTCGGGACCGGGGAGCTGTTTTTT
v_gene: TRBV9; d_gene: NA; abundance: many; j_gene: TRBJ2-1; CDR3aa: CASSEKATSENEQFF; CDR3nt: TGTGCCAGCAGCGAGAAAGCAACTAGTGAGAATGAGCAGTTCTTC
v_gene: TRBV9; d_gene: TRBD2; abundance: many; j_gene: TRBJ2-4; CDR3aa: CASSAGGLAGGPTKNIQYF; CDR3nt: TGTGCCAGCAGCGCCGGCGGGCTAGCGGGAGGGCCTACCAAAAACATTCAGTACTTC
v_gene: TRBV9; d_gene: NA; abundance: many; j_gene: TRBJ1-5; CDR3aa: CASSVGEYQPQHF; CDR3nt: TGTGCCAGCAGCGTAGGGGAATACCAGCCCCAGCATTTT
v_gene: TRBV9; d_gene: TRBD1; abundance: many; j_gene: TRBJ2-1; CDR3aa: CASSFRQGNEQFF; CDR3nt: TGTGCCAGCAGCTTTCGACAGGGTAATGAGCAGTTCTTC
v_gene: TRBV9; d_gene: NA; abundance: many; j_gene: TRBJ1-1; CDR3aa: CASSVDWGNTEAFF; CDR3nt: TGTGCCAGCAGCGTAGATTGGGGGAACACTGAAGCTTTCTTT
v_gene: TRBV9; d_gene: NA; abundance: NA; j_gene: TRBJ2-5; CDR3aa: CASSPGTLVQETQYF; CDR3nt: TGTGCCAGCAGCCCCGGGACTCTTGTCCAAGAGACCCAGTACTTC
v_gene: TRBV9; d_gene: NA; abundance: many; j_gene: TRBJ2-7; CDR3aa: CASSLEAGHQYEQYF; CDR3nt: TGTGCCAGCAGCCTAGAGGCGGGACACCAATACGAGCAGTACTTC
v_gene: TRBV9; d_gene: NA; abundance: many; j_gene: TRBJ2-2; CDR3aa: CASSVAPGAWGGELFF; CDR3nt: TGTGCCAGCAGCGTAGCCCCTGGGGCCTGGGGCGGGGAGCTGTTTTTT
v_gene: TRBV9; d_gene: NA; abundance: many; j_gene: TRBJ1-2; CDR3aa: CASSIGHVVSGGYTF; CDR3nt: TGTGCCAGCAGCATAGGACACGTTGTCTCCGGGGGCTACACCTTC
v_gene: TRBV9; d_gene: TRBD2; abundance: many; j_gene: TRBJ2-1; CDR3aa: CASSGWEGTGFSYNEQFF; CDR3nt: TGTGCCAGCAGCGGATGGGAGGGAACGGGGTTCTCCTACAATGAGCAGTTCTTC
v_gene: TRBV9; d_gene: NA; abundance: many; j_gene: TRBJ2-7; CDR3aa: CASSVQDGGAYEQYF; CDR3nt: TGTGCCAGCAGCGTGCAGGACGGAGGAGCCTACGAGCAGTACTTC
v_gene: TRBV9; d_gene: TRBD2; abundance: many; j_gene: TRBJ2-1; CDR3aa: CASSVLSGGYNEQFF; CDR3nt: TGTGCCAGCAGCGTTCTTAGCGGGGGGTACAATGAGCAGTTCTTC
v_gene: TRBV9; d_gene: NA; abundance: many; j_gene: TRBJ2-3; CDR3aa: CASSVAVSTDTQYF; CDR3nt: TGTGCCAGCAGCGTAGCGGTTAGCACAGATACGCAGTATTTT
v_gene: TRBV9; d_gene: TRBD2; abundance: NA; j_gene: TRBJ2-5; CDR3aa: CASSVDAAGGGETQYF; CDR3nt: TGTGCCAGCAGCGTAGATGCAGCGGGAGGAGGAGAGACCCAGTACTTC
v_gene: TRBV9; d_gene: NA; abundance: many; j_gene: TRBJ2-7; CDR3aa: CASSVVSRGGEQYF; CDR3nt: TGTGCCAGCAGCGTAGTAAGCAGGGGAGGCGAGCAGTACTTC